The 18 T cell receptor beta chains below were found in one sample sequenced in a study of blood T cell repertoires in COVID-19. Method: immunoSEQ multiplex PCR; TCRdb's copy keeps in-frame clones and lacks some. The sample includes about 150,000 clones, around 80% of them seen just once. The sample comprised peripheral blood. The receptors come from a man in his 60s with acute or convalescent COVID-19.

V usage is TRBV5-4 and J usage is TRBJ2-7, with D possibly matching TRBD1 (6 bases). This CDR3 contains 15 residues. V lost 4 bases and J 0 bases, leaving 14 bases between the germline ends. Germline loops: CDR1 SGHNT, CDR2 YYREEE (reference sequence). CDR3 DNA: TGTGCCAGCAGCCCTCAAACAGGGCCCTCCTACGAGCAGTACTTC. Protein: CASSPQTGPSYEQYF.

This chain uses TRBV18 with TRBJ1-4; 7 bases align to TRBD1. V shed 6 bases and J 3 bases; nucleotides not matched to a gene: 4. Germline CDR1 KGHSH, CDR2 LQKENI. The CDR3 contains 14 residues. Here the CDR3 reads CASSPDRANEKLFF. The CDR3 DNA is TGTGCCAGCTCTCCTGACAGGGCTAATGAAAAACTGTTTTTT.

V and J are TRBV3-1 (or the pseudogene TRBV3-2) and TRBJ2-1; TRBD2 matches 11 bases. Germline V gives CDR1 LGHDT, CDR2 YNNKEL (reference sequence). This CDR3 has 15 amino acids. The ends lost 4 bases at V and 10 bases at J; junction bases unmatched: 9. The CDR3 DNA reads as TGTGCCAGCAGCCTTTTACTAGCGGGAGATTACGAGCAGTTCTTC. This translates into CASSLLLAGDYEQFF.

V gene TRBV4-3 combines with J gene TRBJ2-7; D unclear. Germline V gene data show CDR1 as LGHNA and CDR2 as YSLEER. The V end lost 0 bases, the J end lost 1 base, and 10 bases lay between the germline ends. The CDR3 runs to 15 residues. The CDR3 sequence: CASSQDNAYSYEQYF. The CDR3 DNA reads as TGCGCCAGCAGCCAAGATAATGCGTATTCCTACGAGCAGTACTTC.

J is TRBJ2-7 and V is TRBV27, with 8 bases aligning to TRBD1. J gave up 4 bases and V 6 bases, and 11 bases lay outside the gene matches. The CDR3 extends over 15 amino acids. Germline V gene data show CDR1 as MNHEY and CDR2 as SMNVEV (reference sequence). The CDR3 reads CASSLGQGWRYEQYF. The CDR3 nucleotides read TGTGCCAGCAGCCTCGGACAGGGCTGGCGATACGAGCAGTACTTC.

CDR3 nucleotides: TGTGCCTGGAGTGTTCGCAGGGGACAGAGGGAGACCCAGTACTTC. Its translation is CAWSVRRGQRETQYF. The chain is built from TRBV30 and TRBJ2-5, with 7 positions matching TRBD1. The trim removed 0 bases at V and 5 bases at J, leaving 9 bases unmatched. The CDR3 contains 15 residues. Looked up from germline, CDR1 is GTSNPN and CDR2 is SVGIG (reference sequence).

This clone was counted a few times. V is TRBV5-6 and J is TRBJ1-5; D possibly corresponds to TRBD1 (5 bases). This CDR3 is 17 amino acids long. Deletions cut 4 bases from V and 5 bases from J, with 22 bases between. CDR1 is SGHDT, CDR2 YYEEEE, per germline. CDR3 amino acids: CASSREGQGGRDQPQHF. The CDR3 nucleotides are TGTGCCAGCAGCCGGGAGGGGCAGGGAGGTAGGGATCAGCCCCAGCATTTT.

The gene calls are TRBV27 and TRBJ2-7; 8 nucleotides line up with TRBD1. V dropped 5 bases and J dropped 0; count of bases not matched to a gene: 9. Germline-derived CDR1 and CDR2 are MNHEY and SMNVEV (reference sequence). The CDR3 contains 16 residues. DNA for the CDR3: TGTGCCAGCAGTCCCCACCGGGACAGGTTCTCCTACGAGCAGTACTTC. Protein product: CASSPHRDRFSYEQYF.

This rearrangement joins TRBV6-2 or TRBV6-3 to TRBJ1-1; 8 nucleotides match TRBD1. Germline CDR1 MNHEY, CDR2 SVGEGT. V trimming: 2 bases; J trimming: 5 bases; junction bases outside the gene matches: 4. The CDR3 is 14 amino acids. The CDR3 sequence: CASSYLDRETEAFF. The CDR3 DNA reads TGTGCCAGCAGTTACCTGGACAGGGAAACTGAAGCTTTCTTT.

This clone was detected only once. This chain links TRBV10-3 with TRBJ1-5, with D possibly matching TRBD1 (6 bases). The germline V gene encodes CDR1 ENHRY and CDR2 SYGVKD. This CDR3 has 13 residues. The V end was cut by 6 bases, the J end by 3 bases, with 9 bases between. The CDR3 region is CAISRGSNQPQHF. DNA of the CDR3: TGTGCCATCAGCAGGGGTTCCAATCAGCCCCAGCATTTT.

V and J are TRBV18 and TRBJ1-1; D is ambiguous. Germline CDR1 and CDR2: KGHSH and LQKENI. The length of the CDR3 is 11 residues. Trimming took off 6 bases at V and 8 bases at J, with 10 bases between the two ends. CDR3 bases: TGTGCCAGCTCCTCTGCGGGAGAAGCTTTCTTT. It specifies CASSSAGEAFF.

The chain is built from TRBV9 and TRBJ2-1, with TRBD2 identical over 7 bases. Per the germline V gene, CDR1 is SGDLS and CDR2 is YYNGEE. The CDR3 runs to 15 residues. V lost 4 bases, J lost 1 base, and 5 bases stayed unmatched. DNA of the CDR3: TGTGCCAGCAGCCTCCGGGGGGTTTCCTACAATGAGCAGTTCTTC. It specifies CASSLRGVSYNEQFF. Looking up the rest from reference TRBV9 and TRBJ2-1 gives the full variable domain: DSGVTQTPKHLITATGQRVTLRCSPRSGDLSVYWYQQSLDQGLQFLIQYYNGEERAKGNILERFSAQQFPDLHSELNLSSLELGDSALYFCASSLRGVSYNEQFFGPGTRLTVL.

CDR3 in amino acids: CASSGWDRGTDTQYF. In DNA, the CDR3 is TGTGCCAGCAGCGGATGGGACAGGGGGACAGATACGCAGTATTTT. The J gene is TRBJ2-3, the V gene TRBV9; TRBD1 matches at 11 bases. Germline V CDR1 and CDR2: SGDLS, YYNGEE. This CDR3 is built from 15 residues. V trimming: 3 bases; J trimming: 3 bases; junction bases outside the gene matches: 3.

The rearrangement uses TRBV7-9 and TRBJ2-1, with 7 bases matching TRBD2. The CDR3 loop spans 14 amino acids. Unmatched junction bases numbered 5, after V lost 8 bases and J lost 1 base. CDR1 and CDR2 (germline): SEHNR, FQNEAQ (reference sequence). The CDR3 spells CASGEGTSYNEQFF. The CDR3 DNA is TGTGCCAGCGGGGAGGGAACATCCTACAATGAGCAGTTCTTC.

The table lists this clone with a count of one. The V gene is TRBV2, the J gene TRBJ2-1; 7 nucleotides line up with TRBD2. The germline V gene has CDR1 SNHLY and CDR2 FYNNEI. Trimming took 6 bases from V and 6 from J; bases not matched to a gene: 8. The CDR3 loop spans 14 amino acids. CDR3 region: CASSPRLAANEQFF. The CDR3 DNA reads TGTGCCAGCAGCCCCAGACTAGCAGCCAATGAGCAGTTCTTC.

CDR3 sequence reads: CASSPRQDQETQYF. The CDR3 DNA is TGTGCCAGCAGCCCGCGACAGGACCAAGAGACCCAGTACTTC. The chain recombines TRBV4-2 with TRBJ2-5, with a weak D call TRBD1 (6 bases). Germline V gene sequence: CDR1 LGHNA, CDR2 YNFKEQ. The V and J ends lost 4 bases and 0 bases respectively, with 9 bases between them. CDR3 size: 14 residues.

This sequence joins TRBV6-5 and TRBJ2-7; the match to TRBD1 covers 8 bases. The germline gives CDR1 MNHEY, CDR2 SVGAGI. The CDR3 totals 13 residues. After removal of 8 bases from V and 4 bases from J, the junction contained 7 bases not matched to a gene. CDR3 amino acids: CASLGQVAYEQYF. DNA for the CDR3: TGTGCCAGCTTGGGACAGGTCGCTTACGAGCAGTACTTC.

This chain connects TRBV5-5 to TRBJ1-4, with 7 positions matching TRBD1. Germline V gene sequence: CDR1 SGHKS, CDR2 YYEKEE (reference sequence). CDR3 length: 16 residues. V was pared by 4 bases and J by 9 bases, with 15 bases of the junction left unmatched. CDR3 sequence: CASSPERGQIGKKLFF. CDR3 DNA: TGTGCCAGCAGCCCTGAACGGGGACAGATTGGAAAAAAACTGTTTTTT.